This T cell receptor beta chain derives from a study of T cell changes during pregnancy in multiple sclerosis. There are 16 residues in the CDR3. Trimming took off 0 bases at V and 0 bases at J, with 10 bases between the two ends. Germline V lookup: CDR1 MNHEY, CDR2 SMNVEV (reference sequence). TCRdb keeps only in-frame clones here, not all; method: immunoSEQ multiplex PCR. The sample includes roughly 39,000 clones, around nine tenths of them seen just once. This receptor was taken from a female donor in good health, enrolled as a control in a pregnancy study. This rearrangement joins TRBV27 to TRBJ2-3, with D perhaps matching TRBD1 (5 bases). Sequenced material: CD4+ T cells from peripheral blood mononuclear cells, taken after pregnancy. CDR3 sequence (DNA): TGTGCCAGCAGTTTATCGGGGCGGCTTAGCACAGATACGCAGTATTTT. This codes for CASSLSGRLSTDTQYF.